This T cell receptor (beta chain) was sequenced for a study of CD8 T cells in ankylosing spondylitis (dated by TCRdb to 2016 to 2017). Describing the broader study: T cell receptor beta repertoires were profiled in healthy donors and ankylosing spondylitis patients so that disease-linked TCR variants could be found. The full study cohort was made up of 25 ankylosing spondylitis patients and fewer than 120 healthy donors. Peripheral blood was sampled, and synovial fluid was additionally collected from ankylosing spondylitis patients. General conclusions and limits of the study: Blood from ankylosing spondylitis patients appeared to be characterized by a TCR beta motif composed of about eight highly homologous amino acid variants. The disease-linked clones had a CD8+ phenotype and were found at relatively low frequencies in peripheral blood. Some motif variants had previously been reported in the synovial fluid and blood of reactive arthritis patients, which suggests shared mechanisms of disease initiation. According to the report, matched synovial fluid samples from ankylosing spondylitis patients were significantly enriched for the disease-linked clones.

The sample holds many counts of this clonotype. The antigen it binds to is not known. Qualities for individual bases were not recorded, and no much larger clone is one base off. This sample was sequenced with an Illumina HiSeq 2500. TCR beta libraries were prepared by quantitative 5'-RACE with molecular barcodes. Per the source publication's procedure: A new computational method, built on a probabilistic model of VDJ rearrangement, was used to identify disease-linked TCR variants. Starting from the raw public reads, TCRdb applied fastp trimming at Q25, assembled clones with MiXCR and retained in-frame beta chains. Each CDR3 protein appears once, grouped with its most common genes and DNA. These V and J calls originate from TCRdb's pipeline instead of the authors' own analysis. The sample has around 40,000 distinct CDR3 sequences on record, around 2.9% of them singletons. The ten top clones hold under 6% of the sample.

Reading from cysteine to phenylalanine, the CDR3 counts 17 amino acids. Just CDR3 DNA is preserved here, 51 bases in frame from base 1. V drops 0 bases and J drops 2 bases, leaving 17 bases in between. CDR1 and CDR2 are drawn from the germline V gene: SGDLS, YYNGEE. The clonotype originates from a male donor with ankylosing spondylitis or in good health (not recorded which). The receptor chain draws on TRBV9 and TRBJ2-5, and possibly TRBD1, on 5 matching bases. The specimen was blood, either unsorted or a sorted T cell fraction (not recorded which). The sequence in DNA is TGTGCCAGCAGCGTAGGCCTCGGCAGGCAGGGACAAGAGACCCAGTACTTC. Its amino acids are CASSVGLGRQGQETQYF.